Listed below are T cell receptor beta chains from one sample, sequenced in a study of shared clonotypes between healthy human individuals. This table comes from immunoSEQ multiplex PCR, and its TCRdb copy is limited to in-frame clones, with some not included. Here the sample spans 2,100,000 or so clones, 90% to 96% being singletons. The specimen sequenced was naive CD4+ T cells sorted from blood. The receptors shown here come from a man between 18 and 35 years old in good health. Both conserved end residues are part of each CDR3. A D gene is named only where the DNA matches it firmly. Expanded clones are given a class, and other clones once, few, many or no size at all.

cdr3_aa cdr3_nt d_call clone_size j_call v_call
CASALDRGWDNEQFF TGTGCTAGTGCCCTCGACAGGGGATGGGACAATGAGCAGTTCTTC TRBD1 once TRBJ2-1 TRBV12-5
CASSFGSSYEQYF TGCGCCAGCAGCTTCGGTAGCTCCTACGAGCAGTACTTC - - TRBJ2-7 TRBV5-1
CASSELMRNGQYF TGCGCCAGCAGTGAACTCATGAGGAATGGGCAGTATTTT - once TRBJ2-3 TRBV10-1
CAISEGLIALNEQFF TGTGCCATCAGTGAGGGTCTGATAGCCCTCAATGAGCAGTTCTTC - - TRBJ2-1 TRBV10-3
CASRDRVNYGYTF TGTGCCAGCAGGGACAGGGTGAATTATGGCTACACCTTC TRBD1 - TRBJ1-2 TRBV6-1
CASSYRQPRTNEKLFF TGTGCCAGCAGTTACAGACAGCCTAGAACTAATGAAAAACTGTTTTTT - - TRBJ1-4 TRBV6-5
CASSRTTGTSNEQYF TGCGCCAGCAGCCGGACGACTGGAACGAGCAACGAGCAGTACTTC - - TRBJ2-7 TRBV5-1
CASSPLGMLTQYF TGCGCCAGCAGCCCGCTTGGAATGCTTACGCAGTATTTT - - TRBJ2-3 TRBV4-1
CAWSKGLHGLQVAQYF TGTGCCTGGAGCAAGGGACTCCACGGACTCCAAGTGGCCCAGTACTTC - - TRBJ2-5 TRBV30
CASNRQGVGELFF TGTGCCAGCAACCGACAGGGGGTCGGGGAGCTGTTTTTT TRBD1 - TRBJ2-2 TRBV5-6
CASSGGSHQETQYF TGTGCCAGCAGCGGAGGATCCCACCAAGAGACCCAGTACTTC - - TRBJ2-5 TRBV9
CASSEEGAGGNEQFF TGTGCCAGCAGTGAAGAGGGTGCCGGTGGGAATGAGCAGTTCTTC - - TRBJ2-1 TRBV2
CASSLGDRVGDGYTF TGTGCCAGCAGCTTGGGGGACAGGGTAGGCGACGGCTACACCTTC TRBD1 - TRBJ1-2 TRBV5-4
CASLRTSGVNEQFF TGTGCCAGCTTAAGGACTAGCGGGGTTAATGAGCAGTTCTTC TRBD2 - TRBJ2-1 TRBV18
CASSLSGTNYEQYF TGTGCCAGCAGCCTGTCCGGGACCAACTACGAGCAGTACTTC - - TRBJ2-7 TRBV4-2
CASSLNRGGVLHF TGTGCCAGCAGCTTAAACAGGGGTGGGGTCCTCCACTTT TRBD1 few TRBJ1-6 TRBV7-2
CAWDWSSGNTIYF TGTGCCTGGGACTGGTCCTCTGGAAACACCATATATTTT - - TRBJ1-3 TRBV30
CASSPGLVAQYF TGTGCCAGCAGCCCTGGACTGGTTGCCCAGTACTTC - - TRBJ2-5 TRBV7-2
CACSPGGLAGGSAGELFF TGTGCCTGCTCTCCAGGTGGGCTAGCGGGGGGGTCGGCCGGGGAGCTGTTTTTT TRBD2 - TRBJ2-2 TRBV5-4
CASSLDRVETGELFF TGTGCCAGCAGCTTGGACAGGGTCGAGACCGGGGAGCTGTTTTTT - - TRBJ2-2 TRBV5-4
CAISQGTSGSPYEQYF TGTGCCATCAGTCAAGGGACTAGCGGGAGCCCCTACGAGCAGTACTTC TRBD2 - TRBJ2-7 TRBV10-3
CASSVTGPNSPLHF TGTGCCAGCAGTGTGACAGGTCCCAATTCACCCCTCCACTTT - - TRBJ1-6 TRBV6-1
CASLGGPGYGYTF TGTGCCAGCCTCGGGGGGCCAGGCTATGGCTACACCTTC - - TRBJ1-2 TRBV2
CASSLGRIQETQYF TGTGCCAGCAGCCTCGGACGGATCCAAGAGACCCAGTACTTC - - TRBJ2-5 TRBV6-5
CASSPRSGYPYEQYF TGTGCCAGCTCACCACGGTCTGGCTACCCCTACGAGCAGTACTTC - - TRBJ2-7 TRBV18